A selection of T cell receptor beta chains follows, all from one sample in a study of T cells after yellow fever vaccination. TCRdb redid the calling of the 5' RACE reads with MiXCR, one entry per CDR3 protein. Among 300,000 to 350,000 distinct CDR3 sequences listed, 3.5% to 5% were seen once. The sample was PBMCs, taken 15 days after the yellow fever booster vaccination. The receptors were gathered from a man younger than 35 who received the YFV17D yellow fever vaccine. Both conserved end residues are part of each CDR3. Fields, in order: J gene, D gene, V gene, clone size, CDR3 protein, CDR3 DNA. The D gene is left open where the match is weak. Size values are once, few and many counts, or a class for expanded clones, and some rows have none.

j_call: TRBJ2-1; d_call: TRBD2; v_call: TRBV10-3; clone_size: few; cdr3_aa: CAIRGGSGKNEQFF; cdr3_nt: TGTGCCATCAGGGGCGGCAGCGGGAAAAATGAGCAGTTCTTC
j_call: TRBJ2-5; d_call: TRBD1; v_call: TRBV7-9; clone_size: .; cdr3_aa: CASSHIHRGQETQYF; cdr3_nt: TGTGCCAGCAGCCACATACACAGGGGGCAAGAGACCCAGTACTTC
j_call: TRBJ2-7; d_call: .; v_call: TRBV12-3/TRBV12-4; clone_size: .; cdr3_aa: CASSFGLGGNQYEQYF; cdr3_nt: TGTGCCAGCAGTTTCGGACTCGGGGGCAACCAGTACGAGCAGTACTTC
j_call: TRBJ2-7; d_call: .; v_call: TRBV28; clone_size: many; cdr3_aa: CASGSPFESYEQYF; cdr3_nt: TGTGCCAGCGGATCCCCTTTTGAGTCCTACGAGCAGTACTTC
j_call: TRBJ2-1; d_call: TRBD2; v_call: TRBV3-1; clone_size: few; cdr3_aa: CASRVAGGYNEQFF; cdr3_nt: TGTGCCAGCAGGGTAGCGGGGGGGTACAATGAGCAGTTCTTC
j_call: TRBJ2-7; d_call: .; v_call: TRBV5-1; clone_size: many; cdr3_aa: CASSLVRSSSYEQYF; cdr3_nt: TGCGCCAGCAGCTTGGTTAGGAGTAGCTCCTACGAGCAGTACTTC
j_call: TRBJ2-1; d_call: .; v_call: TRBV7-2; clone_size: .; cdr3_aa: CASSLVNRDEQFF; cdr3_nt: TGTGCCAGCAGCTTAGTTAACAGGGATGAGCAGTTCTTC
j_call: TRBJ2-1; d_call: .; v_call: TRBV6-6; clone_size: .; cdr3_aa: CASSYDGGQYNEQFF; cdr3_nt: TGTGCCAGCAGTTACGACGGGGGCCAATACAATGAGCAGTTCTTC
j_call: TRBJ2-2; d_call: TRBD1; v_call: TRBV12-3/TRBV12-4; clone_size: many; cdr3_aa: CASSPDRAWNTGELFF; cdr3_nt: TGTGCCAGCAGTCCAGACAGGGCCTGGAACACCGGGGAGCTGTTTTTT
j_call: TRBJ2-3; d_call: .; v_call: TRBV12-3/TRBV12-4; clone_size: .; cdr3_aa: CASSFSASTDTQYF; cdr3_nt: TGTGCCAGCAGTTTTAGTGCAAGCACAGATACGCAGTATTTT
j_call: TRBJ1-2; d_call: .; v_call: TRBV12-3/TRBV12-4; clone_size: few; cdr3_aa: CASMLRSLYGYTF; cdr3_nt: TGTGCCAGCATGCTGAGGTCCCTCTATGGCTACACCTTC
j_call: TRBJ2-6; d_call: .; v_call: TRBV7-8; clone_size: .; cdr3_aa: CASSPSRRLPSSGANVLTF; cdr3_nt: TGTGCCAGCAGCCCGTCCCGGAGACTACCGAGCTCTGGGGCCAACGTCCTGACTTTC
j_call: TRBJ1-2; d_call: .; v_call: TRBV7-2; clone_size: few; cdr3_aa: CASSSYRNGYTF; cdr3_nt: TGTGCCAGCAGCTCCTACAGGAACGGCTACACCTTC
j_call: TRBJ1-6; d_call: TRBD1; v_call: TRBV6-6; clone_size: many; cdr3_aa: CASSSQGGNSPLHF; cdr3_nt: TGTGCCAGCAGTTCGCAGGGGGGCAATTCACCCCTCCACTTT
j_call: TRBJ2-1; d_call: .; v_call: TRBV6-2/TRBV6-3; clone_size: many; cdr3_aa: CASKVDFRNEQFF; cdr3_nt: TGTGCTTCGAAGGTCGATTTTCGCAATGAGCAGTTCTTC
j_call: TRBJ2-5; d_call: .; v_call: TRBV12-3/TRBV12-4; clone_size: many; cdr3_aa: CASSWAETQYF; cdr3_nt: TGTGCCAGCAGTTGGGCGGAGACCCAGTACTTC
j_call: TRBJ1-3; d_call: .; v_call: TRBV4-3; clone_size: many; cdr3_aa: CASSPMGASGNTIYF; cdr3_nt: TGCGCCAGCAGTCCCATGGGCGCCTCTGGAAACACCATATATTTT
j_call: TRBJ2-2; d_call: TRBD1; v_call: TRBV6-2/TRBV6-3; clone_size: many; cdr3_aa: CASSYGTGRATGELFF; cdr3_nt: TGTGCCAGCAGTTATGGGACAGGGCGAGCGACAGGGGAGCTGTTTTTT
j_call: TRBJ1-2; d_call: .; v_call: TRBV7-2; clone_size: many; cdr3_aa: CASSSPGEDYGYTF; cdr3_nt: TGTGCCAGCAGCTCGCCGGGGGAAGACTATGGCTACACCTTC
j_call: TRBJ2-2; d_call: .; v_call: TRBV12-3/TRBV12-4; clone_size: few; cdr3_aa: CASSFVLTGELFF; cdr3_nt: TGTGCCAGCAGTTTTGTTCTGACCGGGGAGCTGTTTTTT
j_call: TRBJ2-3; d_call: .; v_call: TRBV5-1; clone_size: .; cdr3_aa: CASSLMTVPTDTQYF; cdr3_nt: TGCGCCAGCAGCTTGATGACAGTTCCGACAGATACGCAGTATTTT
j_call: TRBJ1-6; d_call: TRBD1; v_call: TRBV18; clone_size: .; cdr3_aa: CASSPAGGSSPLHF; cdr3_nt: TGTGCCAGCTCACCGGCAGGGGGGAGTTCACCCCTCCACTTT
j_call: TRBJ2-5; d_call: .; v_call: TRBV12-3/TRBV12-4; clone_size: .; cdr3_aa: CASSDSQGKETQYF; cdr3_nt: TGTGCCAGCAGTGACTCCCAAGGAAAAGAGACCCAGTACTTC
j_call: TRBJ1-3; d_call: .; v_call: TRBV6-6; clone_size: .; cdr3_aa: CASSYSQVRGRNTIYF; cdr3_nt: TGTGCCAGCAGTTACTCTCAGGTTAGGGGACGAAACACCATATATTTT
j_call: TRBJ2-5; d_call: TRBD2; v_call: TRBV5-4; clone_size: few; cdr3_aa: CASRDSGGGETQYF; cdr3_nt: TGTGCCAGCAGAGATAGCGGGGGTGGAGAGACCCAGTACTTC
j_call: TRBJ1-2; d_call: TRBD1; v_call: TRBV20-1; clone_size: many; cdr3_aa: CSARTGWHYGYTF; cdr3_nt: TGCAGTGCTCGGACAGGGTGGCACTATGGCTACACCTTC
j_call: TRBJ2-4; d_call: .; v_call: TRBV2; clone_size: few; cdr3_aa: CASSGTGGAKNIQYF; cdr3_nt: TGTGCCAGCAGTGGGACCGGCGGAGCCAAAAACATTCAGTACTTC
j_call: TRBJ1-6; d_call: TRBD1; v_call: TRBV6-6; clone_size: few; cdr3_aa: CASSYSTDRGSYNSPLHF; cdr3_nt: TGTGCCAGCAGTTACTCGACTGACAGGGGCTCCTATAATTCACCCCTCCACTTT
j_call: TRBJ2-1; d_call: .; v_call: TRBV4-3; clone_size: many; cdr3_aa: CASSQESQSLDEQFF; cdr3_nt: TGCGCCAGCAGCCAAGAAAGTCAGTCCTTGGATGAGCAGTTCTTC
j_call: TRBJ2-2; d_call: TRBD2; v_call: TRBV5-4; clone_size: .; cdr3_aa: CASSLAGTSANTGELFF; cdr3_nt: TGTGCCAGCAGCTTGGCCGGGACTAGCGCGAACACCGGGGAGCTGTTTTTT
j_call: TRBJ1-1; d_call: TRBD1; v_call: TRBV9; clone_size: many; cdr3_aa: CASRSGGGTEAFF; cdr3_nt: TGTGCCAGCAGGTCAGGGGGCGGCACTGAAGCTTTCTTT
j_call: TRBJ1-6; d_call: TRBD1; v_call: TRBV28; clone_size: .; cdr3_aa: CASRRGQGGSPLHF; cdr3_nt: TGTGCCAGCAGACGTGGGCAGGGGGGATCACCCCTCCACTTT
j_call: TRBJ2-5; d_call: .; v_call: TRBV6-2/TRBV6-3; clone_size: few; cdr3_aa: CASMRLRDGEETQYF; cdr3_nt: TGTGCCAGCATGCGGCTCAGGGACGGAGAAGAGACCCAGTACTTC
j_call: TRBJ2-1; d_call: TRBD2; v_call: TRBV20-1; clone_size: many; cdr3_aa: CSARPLAGGHFNEQFF; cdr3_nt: TGCAGTGCTAGACCGCTAGCGGGGGGGCATTTCAATGAGCAGTTCTTC
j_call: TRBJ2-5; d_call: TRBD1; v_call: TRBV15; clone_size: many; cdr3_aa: CATSGQDDLETQYF; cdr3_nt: TGTGCCACCAGCGGACAGGATGACTTGGAGACCCAGTACTTC
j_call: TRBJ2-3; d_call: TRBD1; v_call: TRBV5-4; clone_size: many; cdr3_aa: CASSSPDRVLTDTQYF; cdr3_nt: TGTGCCAGCAGTTCCCCGGACAGGGTGTTAACAGATACGCAGTATTTT
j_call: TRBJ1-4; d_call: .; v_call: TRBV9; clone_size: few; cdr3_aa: CASSVWPGNEKLFF; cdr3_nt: TGTGCCAGCAGCGTGTGGCCGGGGAATGAAAAACTGTTTTTT
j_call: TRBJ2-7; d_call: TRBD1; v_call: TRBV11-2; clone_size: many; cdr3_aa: CASSPNAGQGYEQYF; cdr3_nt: TGTGCCAGCAGTCCAAACGCGGGACAGGGGTACGAGCAGTACTTC
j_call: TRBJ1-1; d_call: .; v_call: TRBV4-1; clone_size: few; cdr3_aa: CASSQTYGLNTEAFF; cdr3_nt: TGCGCCAGCAGCCAAACTTATGGATTGAACACTGAAGCTTTCTTT
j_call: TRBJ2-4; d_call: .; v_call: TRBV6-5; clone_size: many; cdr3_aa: CASSAGGGNIQYF; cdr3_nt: TGTGCCAGCAGCGCCGGGGGAGGAAACATTCAGTACTTC
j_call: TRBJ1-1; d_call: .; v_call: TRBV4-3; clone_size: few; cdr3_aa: CASSQDQGRVTEAFF; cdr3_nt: TGCGCCAGCAGCCAAGATCAAGGCAGGGTCACTGAAGCTTTCTTT
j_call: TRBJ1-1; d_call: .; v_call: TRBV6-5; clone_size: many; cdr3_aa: CASSSTQMNTEAFF; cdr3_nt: TGTGCCAGCAGTTCGACACAAATGAACACTGAAGCTTTCTTT
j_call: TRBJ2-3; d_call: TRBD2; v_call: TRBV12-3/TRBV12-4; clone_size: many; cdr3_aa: CASSPSGGGPTDTQYF; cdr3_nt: TGTGCCAGCAGTCCAAGCGGGGGGGGACCCACAGATACGCAGTATTTT
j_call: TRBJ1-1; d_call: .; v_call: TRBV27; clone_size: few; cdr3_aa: CASSIRGAGTEAFF; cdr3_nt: TGTGCCAGCAGTATTCGGGGGGCTGGAACTGAAGCTTTCTTT
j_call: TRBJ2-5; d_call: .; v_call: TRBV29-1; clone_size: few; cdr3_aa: CSVPWRETQYF; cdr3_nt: TGCAGCGTCCCTTGGCGTGAGACCCAGTACTTC
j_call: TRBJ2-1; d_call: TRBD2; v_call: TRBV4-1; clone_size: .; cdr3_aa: CASSFREASGGAYLTYNEQFF; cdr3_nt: TGCGCCAGCAGCTTTCGAGAGGCTAGCGGGGGGGCTTATCTAACCTACAATGAGCAGTTCTTC
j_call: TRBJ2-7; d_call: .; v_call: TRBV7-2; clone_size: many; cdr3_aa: CASSHGQTYEQYF; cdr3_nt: TGTGCCAGCAGCCACGGGCAGACCTACGAGCAGTACTTC
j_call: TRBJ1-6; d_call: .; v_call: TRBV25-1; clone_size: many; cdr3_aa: CASSERVNLNSPLHF; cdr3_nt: TGTGCCAGCAGTGAACGGGTCAATCTTAATTCACCCCTCCACTTT
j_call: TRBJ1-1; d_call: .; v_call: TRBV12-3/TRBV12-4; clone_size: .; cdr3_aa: CASREGLNTEAFF; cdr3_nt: TGTGCCAGCAGGGAGGGGTTGAACACTGAAGCTTTCTTT
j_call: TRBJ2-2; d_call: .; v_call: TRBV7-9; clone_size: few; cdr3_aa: CASSLGALNTGELFF; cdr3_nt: TGTGCCAGCAGCTTAGGAGCTCTGAACACCGGGGAGCTGTTTTTT
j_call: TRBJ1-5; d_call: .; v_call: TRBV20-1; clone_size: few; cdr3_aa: CSGVAGNQPQHF; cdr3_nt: TGCAGTGGAGTGGCGGGCAATCAGCCCCAGCATTTT